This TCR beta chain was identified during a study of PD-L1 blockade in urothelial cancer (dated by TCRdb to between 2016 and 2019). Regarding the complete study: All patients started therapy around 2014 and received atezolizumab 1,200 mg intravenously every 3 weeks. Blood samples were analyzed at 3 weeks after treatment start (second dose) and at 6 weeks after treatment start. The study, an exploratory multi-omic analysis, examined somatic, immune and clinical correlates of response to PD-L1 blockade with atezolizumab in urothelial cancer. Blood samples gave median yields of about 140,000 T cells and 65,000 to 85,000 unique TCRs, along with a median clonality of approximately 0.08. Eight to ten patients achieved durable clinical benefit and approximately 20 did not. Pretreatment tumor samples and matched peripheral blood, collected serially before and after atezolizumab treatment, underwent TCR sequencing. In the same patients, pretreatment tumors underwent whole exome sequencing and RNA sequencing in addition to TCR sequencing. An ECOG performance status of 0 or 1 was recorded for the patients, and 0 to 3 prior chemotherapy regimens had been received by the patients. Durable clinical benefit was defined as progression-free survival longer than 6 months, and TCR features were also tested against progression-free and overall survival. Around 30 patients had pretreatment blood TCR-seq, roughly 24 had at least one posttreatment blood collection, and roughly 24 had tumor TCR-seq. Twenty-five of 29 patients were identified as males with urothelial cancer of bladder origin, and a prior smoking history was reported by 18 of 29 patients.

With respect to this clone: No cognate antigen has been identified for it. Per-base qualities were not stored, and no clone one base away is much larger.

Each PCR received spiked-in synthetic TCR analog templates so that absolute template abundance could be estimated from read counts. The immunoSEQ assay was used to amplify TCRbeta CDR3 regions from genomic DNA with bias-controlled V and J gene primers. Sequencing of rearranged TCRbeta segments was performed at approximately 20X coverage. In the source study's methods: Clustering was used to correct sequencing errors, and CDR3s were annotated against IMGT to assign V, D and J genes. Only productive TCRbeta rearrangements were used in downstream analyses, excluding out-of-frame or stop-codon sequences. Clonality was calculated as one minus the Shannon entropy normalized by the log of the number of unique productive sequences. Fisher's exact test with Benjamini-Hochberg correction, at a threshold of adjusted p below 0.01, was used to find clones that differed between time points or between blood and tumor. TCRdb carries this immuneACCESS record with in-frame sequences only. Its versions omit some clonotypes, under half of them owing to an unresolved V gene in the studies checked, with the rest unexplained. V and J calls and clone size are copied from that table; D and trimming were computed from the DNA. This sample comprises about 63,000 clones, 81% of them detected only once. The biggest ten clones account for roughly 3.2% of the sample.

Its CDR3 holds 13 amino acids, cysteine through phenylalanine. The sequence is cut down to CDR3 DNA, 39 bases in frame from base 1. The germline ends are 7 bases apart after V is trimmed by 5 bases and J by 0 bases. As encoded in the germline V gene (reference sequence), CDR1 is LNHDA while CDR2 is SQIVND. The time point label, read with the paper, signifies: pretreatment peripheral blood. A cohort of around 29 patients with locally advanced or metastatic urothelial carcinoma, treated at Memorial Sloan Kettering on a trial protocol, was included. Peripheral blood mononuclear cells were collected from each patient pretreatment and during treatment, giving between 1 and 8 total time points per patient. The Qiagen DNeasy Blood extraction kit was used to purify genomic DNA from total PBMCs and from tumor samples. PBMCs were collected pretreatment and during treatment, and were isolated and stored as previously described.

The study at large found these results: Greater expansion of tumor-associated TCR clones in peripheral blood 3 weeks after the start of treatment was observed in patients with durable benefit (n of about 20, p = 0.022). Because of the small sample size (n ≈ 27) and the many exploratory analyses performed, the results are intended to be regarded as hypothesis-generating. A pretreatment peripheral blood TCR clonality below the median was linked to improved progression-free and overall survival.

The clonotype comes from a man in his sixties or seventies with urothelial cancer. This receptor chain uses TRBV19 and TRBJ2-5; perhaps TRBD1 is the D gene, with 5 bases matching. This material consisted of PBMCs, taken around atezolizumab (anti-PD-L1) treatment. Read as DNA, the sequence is TGTGCCAGTAGTGAGACAGACCAAGAGACCCAGTACTTC. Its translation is CASSETDQETQYF.